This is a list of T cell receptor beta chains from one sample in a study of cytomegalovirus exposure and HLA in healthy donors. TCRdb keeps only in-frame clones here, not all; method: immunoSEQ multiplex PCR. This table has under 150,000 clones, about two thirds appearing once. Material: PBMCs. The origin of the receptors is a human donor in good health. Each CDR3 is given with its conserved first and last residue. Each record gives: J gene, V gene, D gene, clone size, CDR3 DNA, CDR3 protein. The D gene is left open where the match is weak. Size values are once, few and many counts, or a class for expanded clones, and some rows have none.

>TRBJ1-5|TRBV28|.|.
TGTGCCAGCAGTTCGGCCGACAGCTTCAATCAGCCCCAGCATTTT
CASSSADSFNQPQHF
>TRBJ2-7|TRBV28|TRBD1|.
TGTGCCAGCAGTCCCAGGACAGGGCAGTACTTC
CASSPRTGQYF
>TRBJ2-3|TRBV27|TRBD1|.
TGTGCCAGCACTTGGGCCGGGACAGCAGATACGCAGTATTTT
CASTWAGTADTQYF
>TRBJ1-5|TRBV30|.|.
TGTGCCTGGAGCCCGACAGTGAATCAGCCCCAGCATTTT
CAWSPTVNQPQHF
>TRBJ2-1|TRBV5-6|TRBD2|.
TGTGCCAGCACCTCAGGTTGGGCGGGAGGTGGGCAGTTCTTC
CASTSGWAGGGQFF
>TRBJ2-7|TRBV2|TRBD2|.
TGTGCCAGCAGTGAAGGCGGGAGGGGGTACGAGCAGTACTTC
CASSEGGRGYEQYF
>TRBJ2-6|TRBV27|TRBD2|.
TGTGCCAGCAGTCGGGGACTAGCGGGCCTATCTGGGGCCAACGTCCTGACTTTC
CASSRGLAGLSGANVLTF
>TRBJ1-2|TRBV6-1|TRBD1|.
TGTGCCAGCAGGGCGGCCCGGGACAGTGAAGGCTACACCTTC
CASRAARDSEGYTF
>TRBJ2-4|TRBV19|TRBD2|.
TGTGCCAGTTCAGCGGGGCCCAACATTCAGTACTTC
CASSAGPNIQYF
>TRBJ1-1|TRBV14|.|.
TGTGCCAGCAGCCGTCGACAGGCCCAGTCCACTGAAGCTTTCTTT
CASSRRQAQSTEAFF
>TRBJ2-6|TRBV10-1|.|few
TGCGCCAGCAGTGCGCAGGCTGGGGCCAACGTCCTGACTTTC
CASSAQAGANVLTF
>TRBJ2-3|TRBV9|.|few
TGTGCCAGTTCCGGACCGAGGGACACAGATACGCAGTATTTT
CASSGPRDTDTQYF
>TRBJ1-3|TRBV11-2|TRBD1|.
TGTGCCAGCAGCCTCGTAAGACAGGGCTCTCTCTCTGGAAACACCATATATTTT
CASSLVRQGSLSGNTIYF
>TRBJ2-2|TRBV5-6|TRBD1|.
TGTGCCAGCAGCCTCTCCAGGACAGGGTTCCACACCGGGGAGCTGTTTTTT
CASSLSRTGFHTGELFF
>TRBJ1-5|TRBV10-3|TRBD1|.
TGTGCCAGCACTGCGAGGGACAGGGGATTGCAGCCCCAGCATTTT
CASTARDRGLQPQHF
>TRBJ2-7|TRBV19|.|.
TGTGCCAGTGCCCGCGTTGCGGACTCCTACGAGCAGTACTTC
CASARVADSYEQYF
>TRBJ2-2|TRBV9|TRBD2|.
TGTGCCAGCAGCGTAGCTTTTTTGGCGGGAGGGCCTGGGGCCGGGGAGCTGTTTTTT
CASSVAFLAGGPGAGELFF
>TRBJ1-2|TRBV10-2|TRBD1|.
TGCGCCAGCAGGCAGGGGGCAGACTATGGCTACACCTTC
CASRQGADYGYTF
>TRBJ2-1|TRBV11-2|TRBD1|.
TGTGCCAGCAGAAGGGACAGTAACGAGCAGTTCTTC
CASRRDSNEQFF
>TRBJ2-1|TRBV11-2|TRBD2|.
TGTGCCAGCAGCCGAATAGGACTAGCGGGAGCGAACAATGAGCAGTTCTTC
CASSRIGLAGANNEQFF
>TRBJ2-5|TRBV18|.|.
TGTGCCAGCTCTTCCGACATCCAAGAGACCCAGTACTTC
CASSSDIQETQYF
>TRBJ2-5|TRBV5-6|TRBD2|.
TGTGCCAGCAGCTTGGTGCTAGCGGGGACCCAAGAGACCCAGTACTTC
CASSLVLAGTQETQYF
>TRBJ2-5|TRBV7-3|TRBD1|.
TGTGCCAGCAGCTTAAATCCCCGGGACAGACAAGAGACCCAGTACTTC
CASSLNPRDRQETQYF
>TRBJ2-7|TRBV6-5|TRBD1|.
TGTGCCAGCAGTTACTCCGGGACAGCTTACGAGCAGTACTTC
CASSYSGTAYEQYF
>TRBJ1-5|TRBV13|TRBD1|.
TGTGCCAGCAGCTCTACCTCCGGGACAGGTAATCAGCCCCAGCATTTT
CASSSTSGTGNQPQHF
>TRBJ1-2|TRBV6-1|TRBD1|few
TGTGCCAGCAGTGTATCGGGACAGCTTAACTATGGCTACACCTTC
CASSVSGQLNYGYTF
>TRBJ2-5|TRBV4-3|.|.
TGCGCCAGCAGCCAAGATCCTGCCAGTCAAGAGACCCAGTACTTC
CASSQDPASQETQYF
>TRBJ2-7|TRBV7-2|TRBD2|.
TGTGCCAGCAGCCTAGGGACTAGCGGGAGACCTACCTACGAGCAGTACTTC
CASSLGTSGRPTYEQYF
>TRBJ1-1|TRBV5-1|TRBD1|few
TGCGCCAGCAGCTTGGCCCCCGGGACAGGGGGCACTGAAGCTTTCTTT
CASSLAPGTGGTEAFF
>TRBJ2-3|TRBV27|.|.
TGTGCCAGCAGTTTATCGCGAGCGGGCGTCACAGATACGCAGTATTTT
CASSLSRAGVTDTQYF
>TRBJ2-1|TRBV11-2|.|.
TGTGCCAGCCATGGAGGCAATGAGCAGTTCTTC
CASHGGNEQFF
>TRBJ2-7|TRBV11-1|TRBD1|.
TGTGCCAGCAGCCGACAGGGGGCGATCTACGAGCAGTACTTC
CASSRQGAIYEQYF
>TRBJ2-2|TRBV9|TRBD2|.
TGTGCCAGCAGCGCGGGACTAGCGGGAGAGGGTGGCGGGGAGCTGTTTTTT
CASSAGLAGEGGGELFF
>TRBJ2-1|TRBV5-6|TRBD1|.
TGTGCCAGCAGTTTATCGGGACAGGGCAACAATGAGCAGTTCTTC
CASSLSGQGNNEQFF
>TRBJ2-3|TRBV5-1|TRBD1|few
TGCGCCAGCAGCTCTCGCGCCCAGGGGGCGAATACGCAGTATTTT
CASSSRAQGANTQYF
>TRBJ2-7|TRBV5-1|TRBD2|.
TGCGCCAGCAGCTTGGCTCGGACTAGCGGCGCCTACGAGCAGTACTTC
CASSLARTSGAYEQYF
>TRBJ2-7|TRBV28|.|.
TGTGCCAGCAGTTTCAGAAGGCAGGAGGCTTGGTACGAGCAGTACTTC
CASSFRRQEAWYEQYF
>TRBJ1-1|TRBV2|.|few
TGTGCCAGCAGCCCCACTGGGGCCATGAACACTGAAGCTTTCTTT
CASSPTGAMNTEAFF
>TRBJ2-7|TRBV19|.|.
TGTGCCAGTAGTATAGCCAGGACAACCTCCTACGAGCAGTACTTC
CASSIARTTSYEQYF
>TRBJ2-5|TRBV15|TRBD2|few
TGTGCCACCAGCAGGGCTTTAGGCGGGGGTGAGACCCAGTACTTC
CATSRALGGGETQYF
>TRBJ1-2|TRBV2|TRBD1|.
TGTGCCAGCAGCGGGGACAGGGACTATGGCTACACCTTC
CASSGDRDYGYTF